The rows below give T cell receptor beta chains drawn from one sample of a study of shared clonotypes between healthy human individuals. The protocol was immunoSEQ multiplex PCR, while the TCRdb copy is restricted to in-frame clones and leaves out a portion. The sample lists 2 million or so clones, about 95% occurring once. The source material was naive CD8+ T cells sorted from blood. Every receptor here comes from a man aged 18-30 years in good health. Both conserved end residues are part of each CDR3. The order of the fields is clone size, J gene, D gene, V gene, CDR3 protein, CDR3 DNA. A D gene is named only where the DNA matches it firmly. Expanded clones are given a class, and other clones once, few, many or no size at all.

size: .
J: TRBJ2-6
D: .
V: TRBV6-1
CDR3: CASSATDISGANVLTF
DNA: TGTGCCAGCAGTGCAACCGACATCTCTGGGGCCAACGTCCTGACTTTC

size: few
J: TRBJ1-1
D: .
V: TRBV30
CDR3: CAWSVYWGAVNTEAFF
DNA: TGTGCCTGGAGTGTATATTGGGGGGCAGTGAACACTGAAGCTTTCTTT

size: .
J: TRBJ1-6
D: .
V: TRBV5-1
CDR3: CASSLRVSFYNSPLHF
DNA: TGCGCCAGCAGCCTCAGGGTTAGCTTCTATAATTCACCCCTCCACTTT

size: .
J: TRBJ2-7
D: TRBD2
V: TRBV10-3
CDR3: CAISETQLAGIYEQYF
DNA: TGTGCCATCAGTGAGACTCAACTAGCGGGAATATACGAGCAGTACTTC

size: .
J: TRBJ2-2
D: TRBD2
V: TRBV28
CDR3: CASRRGLAGSTGELFF
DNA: TGTGCCAGCAGGAGGGGACTAGCGGGGAGCACCGGGGAGCTGTTTTTT

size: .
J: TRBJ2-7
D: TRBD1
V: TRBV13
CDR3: CASSLGPGTGAYEQYF
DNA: TGTGCCAGCAGCTTAGGCCCCGGGACAGGGGCCTACGAGCAGTACTTC

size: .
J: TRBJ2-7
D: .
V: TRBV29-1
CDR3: CSVEDEGDTAPYEQYF
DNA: TGCAGCGTTGAAGACGAGGGGGACACGGCTCCCTACGAGCAGTACTTC

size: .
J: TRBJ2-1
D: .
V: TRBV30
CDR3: CAWSVGEESSYNEQFF
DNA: TGTGCCTGGAGTGTAGGGGAGGAGAGCTCCTACAATGAGCAGTTCTTC

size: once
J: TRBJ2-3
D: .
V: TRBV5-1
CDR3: CASSLPENTDTQYF
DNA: TGCGCCAGCAGCTTGCCAGAGAACACAGATACGCAGTATTTT

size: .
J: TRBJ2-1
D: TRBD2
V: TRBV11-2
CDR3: CASSPSPGLSYNEQFF
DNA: TGTGCCAGCAGCCCCTCGCCGGGACTATCCTACAATGAGCAGTTCTTC

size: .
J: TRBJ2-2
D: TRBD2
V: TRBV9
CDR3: CASSGTPGLALEDWFTGELFF
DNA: TGTGCCAGCAGCGGCACGCCGGGACTAGCCCTTGAGGATTGGTTCACCGGGGAGCTGTTTTTT

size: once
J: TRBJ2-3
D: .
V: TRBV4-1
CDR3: CASSRLNGGTDTQYF
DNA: TGCGCCAGCAGCCGCCTAAATGGGGGCACAGATACGCAGTATTTT

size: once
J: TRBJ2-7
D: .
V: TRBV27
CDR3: CASSLAFSYEQYF
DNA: TGTGCCAGCAGTTTAGCGTTTTCCTACGAGCAGTACTTC

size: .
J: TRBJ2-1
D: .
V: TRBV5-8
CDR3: CASSFMSYNEQFF
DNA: TGTGCCAGCAGCTTTATGAGTTACAATGAGCAGTTCTTC

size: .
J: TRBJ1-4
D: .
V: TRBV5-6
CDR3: CASSLGQDNEKLFF
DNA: TGTGCCAGCAGCTTGGGACAGGATAATGAAAAACTGTTTTTT

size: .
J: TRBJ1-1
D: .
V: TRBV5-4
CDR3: CASSLEAEAFF
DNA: TGTGCCAGCAGCTTGGAGGCTGAAGCTTTCTTT

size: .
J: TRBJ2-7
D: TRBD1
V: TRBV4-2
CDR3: CASSQAGTGGTNEQYF
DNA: TGTGCCAGCAGCCAAGCCGGGACAGGGGGAACTAACGAGCAGTACTTC

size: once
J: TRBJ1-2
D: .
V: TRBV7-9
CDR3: CASSLEGKRDGYTF
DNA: TGTGCCAGCAGCTTAGAGGGGAAGAGGGATGGCTACACCTTC

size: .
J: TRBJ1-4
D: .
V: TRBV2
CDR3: CASSEKGSTNEKLFF
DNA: TGTGCCAGCAGTGAAAAGGGTTCAACTAATGAAAAACTGTTTTTT

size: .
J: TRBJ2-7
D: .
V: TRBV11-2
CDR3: CASSRGGYEQYF
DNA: TGTGCCAGCAGCCGCGGAGGCTACGAGCAGTACTTC

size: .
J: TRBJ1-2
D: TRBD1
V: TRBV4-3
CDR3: CASSQGQGQGYGYTF
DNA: TGCGCCAGCAGCCAAGGACAGGGGCAGGGCTATGGCTACACCTTC

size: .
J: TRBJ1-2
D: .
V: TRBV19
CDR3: CASSMTLSRGEEGYTF
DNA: TGTGCCAGTAGTATGACTCTCAGTCGGGGGGAGGAAGGCTACACCTTC

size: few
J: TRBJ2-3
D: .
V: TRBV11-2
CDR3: CASSSIRSYLTDTQYF
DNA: TGTGCCAGCAGCTCTATAAGAAGTTACCTCACAGATACGCAGTATTTT

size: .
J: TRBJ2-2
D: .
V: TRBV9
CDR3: CASSVIRDGADTGELFF
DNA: TGTGCCAGCAGCGTAATCCGGGACGGAGCGGACACCGGGGAGCTGTTTTTT

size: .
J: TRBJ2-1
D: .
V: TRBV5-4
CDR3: CASSLNYPNEQFF
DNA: TGTGCCAGCAGCTTGAACTACCCCAATGAGCAGTTCTTC

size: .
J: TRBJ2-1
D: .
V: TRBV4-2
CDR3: CASSPTVGGTIYNEQFF
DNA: TGTGCCAGCAGCCCAACAGTTGGGGGAACGATTTACAATGAGCAGTTCTTC

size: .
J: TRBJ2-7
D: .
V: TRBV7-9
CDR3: CASSLAYDEQYF
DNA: TGTGCCAGCAGCTTAGCGTACGACGAGCAGTACTTC

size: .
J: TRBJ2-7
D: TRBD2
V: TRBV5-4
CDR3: CASGDLAGAGEQYF
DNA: TGTGCCAGTGGTGACCTAGCGGGAGCGGGCGAGCAGTACTTC

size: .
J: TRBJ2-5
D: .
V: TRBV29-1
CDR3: CSVESPGLQETQYF
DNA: TGCAGCGTTGAATCCCCGGGACTCCAAGAGACCCAGTACTTC

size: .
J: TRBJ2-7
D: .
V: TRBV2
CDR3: CASSLAGTNSEQYF
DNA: TGTGCCAGCAGTCTTGCAGGGACCAATTCCGAGCAGTACTTC

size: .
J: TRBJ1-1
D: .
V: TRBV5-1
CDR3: CASSLEVGGYTEAFF
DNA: TGCGCCAGCAGCTTGGAAGTCGGAGGGTACACTGAAGCTTTCTTT

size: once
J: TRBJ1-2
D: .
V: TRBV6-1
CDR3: CASRADDSFSGYTF
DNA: TGTGCCAGCAGGGCCGATGACAGTTTTTCGGGCTACACCTTC

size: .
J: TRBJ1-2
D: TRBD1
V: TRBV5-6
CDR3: CASSLTGANYGYTF
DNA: TGTGCCAGCAGCTTGACAGGGGCTAACTATGGCTACACCTTC

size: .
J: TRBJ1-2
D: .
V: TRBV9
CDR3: CASSVAQGTWGYTF
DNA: TGTGCCAGCAGCGTAGCTCAGGGTACGTGGGGCTACACCTTC

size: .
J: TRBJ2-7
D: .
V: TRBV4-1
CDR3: CASSQDPGAYEQYF
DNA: TGCGCCAGCAGCCAAGATCCCGGGGCCTACGAGCAGTACTTC

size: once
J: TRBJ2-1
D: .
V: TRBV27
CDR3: CASSLGVTWHEQFF
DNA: TGTGCCAGCAGTTTAGGGGTGACTTGGCATGAGCAGTTCTTC

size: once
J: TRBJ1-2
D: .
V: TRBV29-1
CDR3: CSVFSGMRYTF
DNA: TGCAGCGTTTTCTCTGGGATGCGCTACACCTTC

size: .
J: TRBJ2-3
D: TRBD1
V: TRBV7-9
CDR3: CASSPTGTGGPDTQYF
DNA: TGTGCCAGCAGCCCGACCGGGACAGGGGGCCCAGATACGCAGTATTTT

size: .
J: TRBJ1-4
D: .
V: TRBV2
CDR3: CASRDPTGFEKLFF
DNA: TGTGCCAGCAGGGACCCGACAGGTTTCGAAAAACTGTTTTTT

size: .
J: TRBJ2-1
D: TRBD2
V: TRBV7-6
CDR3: CASSLATSGMGHNEQFF
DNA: TGTGCCAGCAGCTTAGCGACTAGCGGGATGGGTCACAATGAGCAGTTCTTC

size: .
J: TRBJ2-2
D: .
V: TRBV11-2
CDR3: CASTFWSGELFF
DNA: TGTGCCAGCACCTTTTGGTCCGGGGAGCTGTTTTTT

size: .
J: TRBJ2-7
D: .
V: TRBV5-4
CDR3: CASSFQVNEQYF
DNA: TGTGCCAGCAGCTTTCAGGTGAACGAGCAGTACTTC